This T cell receptor beta chain was captured by sequencing in a study of T cell changes during pregnancy in multiple sclerosis. V lost 4 bases, J lost 6 bases, and 5 bases stayed unmatched. This CDR3 is built from 13 residues. Germline CDR1 reads SGHNT; CDR2 reads YYREEE (reference sequence). Produced via immunoSEQ multiplex PCR; TCRdb's table is partial and in-frame only. The table has more than 25,000 clones, approximately 90% seen once. V usage is TRBV5-4 and J usage is TRBJ1-1, with 8 positions matching TRBD1. The sequence was obtained from a female donor with multiple sclerosis, enrolled in a pregnancy study. This specimen was CD8+ T cells from peripheral blood mononuclear cells, taken in the third trimester of pregnancy. This CDR3 is CASSPDRVAEAFF. For the CDR3, the DNA is TGTGCCAGCAGCCCGGACAGGGTTGCTGAAGCTTTCTTT.